A single T cell receptor beta chain is shown here with its context. The source of the sample is a study of blood T cells in healthy people across ages. With 1 base removed from V and 0 bases from J, the gap between germline ends came to 10 bases. Looked up from germline, CDR1 is DFQATT and CDR2 is SNEGSKA (reference sequence). The CDR3 consists of 14 residues. A second PCR of 7 to 11 cycles used a sample-barcoded 5' primer and a J-beta primer mix. In TCRdb, the 5' RACE reads were re-called with MiXCR into one record per CDR3 protein. The sample lists over 1,500,000 distinct CDR3 sequences, about 50% occurring once.

The receptor comes from a middle-aged woman in good health. The chain couples TRBV20-1 to TRBJ2-7, with D possibly matching TRBD1 (5 bases). Sequencing was performed on blood. CDR3 loop: CSARADRFSYEQYF. As DNA, the CDR3 is TGCAGTGCTAGAGCTGACAGATTCTCCTACGAGCAGTACTTC.